This paragraph reports one T cell receptor (beta chain). The CDR3 contains 12 residues. Germline lookup yields CDR1 MNHEY and CDR2 SMNVEV (reference sequence). The trim removed 5 bases at V and 5 bases at J, leaving 2 bases unmatched. These data are taken from a study of T cell responses to AZD1222 COVID-19 vaccine. Produced via immunoSEQ multiplex PCR; TCRdb's table is partial and in-frame only. The sample lists about 160,000 clones, 90% to 95% seen once, with around 4.4% in the top ten. The receptor comes from an adult in good health. The source material was peripheral blood, sampled on day 0 of MenACWY control vaccination. The chain has TRBV27 and TRBJ1-2, with 7 nucleotides matching TRBD1. The CDR3 region is CASSTTGYGYTF. As DNA, the CDR3 is TGTGCCAGCAGTACGACAGGGTATGGCTACACCTTC.